What follows are 4 T cell receptor beta chains derived from one specimen sequenced in a study of T cells in Graves' hyperthyroidism and ophthalmopathy (dated 2019 in TCRdb). Library preparation employed multiplex PCR. Sequencing used an Illumina HiSeq 2000. The TCR beta CDR3 regions were amplified from RNA transcripts. The TCR CDR3 was subjected to a first round of RT-PCR using the HTBI primer set and the Qiagen OneStep RT-PCR kit. TCRdb ran its own pipeline on the public reads, namely fastp trimming at Q25 and MiXCR clone calling, and kept in-frame beta chains. Records with the same CDR3 protein are collapsed into one entry carrying the most frequent genes and DNA. The sample table shows hundreds of thousands of distinct CDR3 sequences, and roughly a sixth are seen once. The ten biggest clones cover roughly 3.5% of the sample. What was sequenced was blood. All receptors derive from a woman between 40 and 50 years old with Graves' ophthalmopathy.

This clonotype was seen ten or more times. J is TRBJ2-7 and V is TRBV27, with 9 bases fitting TRBD2. This CDR3 contains 18 residues. Germline CDR1 and CDR2: MNHEY and SMNVEV (reference sequence). V dropped 4 bases and J dropped 3; count of bases not matched to a gene: 16. The CDR3 spells CASSSTRYPLAGNYEQYF. CDR3 coding DNA: TGTGCCAGCAGTTCGACCCGATACCCCCTAGCGGGGAACTACGAGCAGTACTTC.

V is TRBV7-9 and J is TRBJ1-3; D gene unclear. This CDR3 comprises 13 residues. V shed 7 bases and J shed 3 bases, with 10 bases lying between them. Germline CDR1 reads SEHNR; CDR2 reads FQNEAQ (reference sequence). CDR3 sequence (DNA): TGTGCCAGCAAGTTGGACCTTGGAAACACCATATATTTT. Its translation is CASKLDLGNTIYF.

This chain uses TRBV5-4 with TRBJ2-3; D ambiguous. Germline V gene data show CDR1 as SGHNT and CDR2 as YYREEE (reference sequence). The CDR3 sequence is 16 residues long. With 0 bases removed from V and 2 bases from J, the gap between germline ends came to 13 bases. Written as DNA, the CDR3 is TGTGCCAGCAGCTTGGCTGTTGAACCGTTCACAGATACGCAGTATTTT. It yields the protein CASSLAVEPFTDTQYF.

This clonotype has just a few counts. In DNA form, the CDR3 reads TGTGCCAGCAGTCCTAGGCCGACAGATCCGAGAAGCTCCTACAATGAGCAGTTCTTC. It yields the protein CASSPRPTDPRSSYNEQFF. The rearrangement joins TRBV27 to TRBJ2-1; the D gene is possibly TRBD1 (5 bases). Germline V gives CDR1 MNHEY, CDR2 SMNVEV (reference sequence). V was trimmed by 5 bases and J by 0 bases, leaving 23 bases between them. The CDR3 totals 19 residues.